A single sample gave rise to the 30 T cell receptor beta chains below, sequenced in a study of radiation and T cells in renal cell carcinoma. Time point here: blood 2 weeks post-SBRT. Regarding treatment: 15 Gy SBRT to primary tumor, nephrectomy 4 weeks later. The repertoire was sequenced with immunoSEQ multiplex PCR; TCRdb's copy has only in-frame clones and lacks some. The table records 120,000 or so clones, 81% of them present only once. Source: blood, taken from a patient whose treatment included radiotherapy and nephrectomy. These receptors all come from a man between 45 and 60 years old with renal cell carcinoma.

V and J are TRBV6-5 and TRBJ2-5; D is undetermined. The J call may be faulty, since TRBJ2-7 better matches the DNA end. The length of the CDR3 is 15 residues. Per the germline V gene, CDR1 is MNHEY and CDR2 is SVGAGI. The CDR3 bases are TGTGCCAGCAGTTACTCCCCAGGCCTTAAGGACGAGCAGTACTTC. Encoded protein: CASSYSPGLKDEQYF.

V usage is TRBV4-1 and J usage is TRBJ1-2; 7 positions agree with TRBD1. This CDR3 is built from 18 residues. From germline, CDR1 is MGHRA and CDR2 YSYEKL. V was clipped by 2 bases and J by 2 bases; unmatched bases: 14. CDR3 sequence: CASSQRLLGTVLNYGYTF. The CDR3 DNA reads TGCGCCAGCAGCCAAAGACTTTTGGGGACAGTCCTCAACTATGGCTACACCTTC.

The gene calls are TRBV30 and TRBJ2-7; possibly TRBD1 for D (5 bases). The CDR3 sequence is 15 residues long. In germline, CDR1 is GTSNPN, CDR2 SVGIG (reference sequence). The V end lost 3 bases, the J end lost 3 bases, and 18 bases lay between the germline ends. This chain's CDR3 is CAWRVSYIDSYEQYF. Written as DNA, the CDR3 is TGTGCCTGGAGAGTCTCTTACATTGACAGCTACGAGCAGTACTTC.

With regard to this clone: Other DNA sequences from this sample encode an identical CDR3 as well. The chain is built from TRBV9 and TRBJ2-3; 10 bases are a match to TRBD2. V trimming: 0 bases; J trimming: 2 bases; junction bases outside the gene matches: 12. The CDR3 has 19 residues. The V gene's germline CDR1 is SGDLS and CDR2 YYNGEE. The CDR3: CASSVAFSGGTSITDTQYF. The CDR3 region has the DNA TGTGCCAGCAGCGTAGCCTTTAGCGGGGGGACGAGCATCACAGATACGCAGTATTTT. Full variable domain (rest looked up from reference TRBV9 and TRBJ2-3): DSGVTQTPKHLITATGQRVTLRCSPRSGDLSVYWYQQSLDQGLQFLIQYYNGEERAKGNILERFSAQQFPDLHSELNLSSLELGDSALYFCASSVAFSGGTSITDTQYFGPGTRLTVL.

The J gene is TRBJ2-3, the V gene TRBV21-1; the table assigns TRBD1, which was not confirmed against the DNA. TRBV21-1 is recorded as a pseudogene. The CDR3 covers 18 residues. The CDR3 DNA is TGTGCCACCCGTCGTCGACAGGGGCCCCAGCTCCGCGCAGATACGCAGTATTTT. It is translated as CATRRRQGPQLRADTQYF.

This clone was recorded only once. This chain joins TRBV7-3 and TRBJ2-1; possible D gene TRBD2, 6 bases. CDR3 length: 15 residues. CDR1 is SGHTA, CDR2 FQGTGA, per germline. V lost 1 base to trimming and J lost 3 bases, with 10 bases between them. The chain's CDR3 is CASSLMGGGYNEQFF. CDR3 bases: TGTGCCAGCAGCTTAATGGGGGGAGGCTACAATGAGCAGTTCTTC.

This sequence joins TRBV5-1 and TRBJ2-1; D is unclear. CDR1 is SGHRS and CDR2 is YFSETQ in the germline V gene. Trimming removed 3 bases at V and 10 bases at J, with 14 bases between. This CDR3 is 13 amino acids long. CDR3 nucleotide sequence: TGCGCCAGCAGCTGGCAACCTGCAGAGGAGCAGTTCTTC. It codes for CASSWQPAEEQFF.

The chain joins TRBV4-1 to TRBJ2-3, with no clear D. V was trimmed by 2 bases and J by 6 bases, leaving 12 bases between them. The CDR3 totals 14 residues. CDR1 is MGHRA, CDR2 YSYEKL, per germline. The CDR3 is CASSQPVTPDTQYF. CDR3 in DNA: TGCGCCAGCAGCCAACCCGTCACTCCCGATACGCAGTATTTT.

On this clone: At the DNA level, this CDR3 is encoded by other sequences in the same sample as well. The CDR3 loop is CASSLRSYGYTF. The CDR3 DNA reads TGTGCCAGCAGTTTACGCAGCTATGGCTACACCTTC. The gene calls are TRBV28 and TRBJ1-2; D unclear. This CDR3 has 12 residues. The V gene's germline CDR1 is MDHEN and CDR2 SYDVKM. The V gene lost 2 bases and the J gene lost 4 bases, with 5 bases spanning the gap.

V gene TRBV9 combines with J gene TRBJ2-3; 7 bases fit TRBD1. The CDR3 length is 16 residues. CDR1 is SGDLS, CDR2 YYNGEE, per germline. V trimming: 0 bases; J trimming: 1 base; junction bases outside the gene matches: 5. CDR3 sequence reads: CASSVVGGRGTDTQYF. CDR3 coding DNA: TGTGCCAGCAGCGTAGTAGGGGGCAGGGGCACAGATACGCAGTATTTT. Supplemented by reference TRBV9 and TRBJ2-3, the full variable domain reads DSGVTQTPKHLITATGQRVTLRCSPRSGDLSVYWYQQSLDQGLQFLIQYYNGEERAKGNILERFSAQQFPDLHSELNLSSLELGDSALYFCASSVVGGRGTDTQYFGPGTRLTVL.

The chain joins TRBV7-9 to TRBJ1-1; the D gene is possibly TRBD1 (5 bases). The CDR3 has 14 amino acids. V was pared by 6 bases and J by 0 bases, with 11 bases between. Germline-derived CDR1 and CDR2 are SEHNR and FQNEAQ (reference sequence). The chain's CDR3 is CASSIGAMNTEAFF. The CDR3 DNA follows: TGTGCCAGCAGTATTGGGGCGATGAACACTGAAGCTTTCTTT. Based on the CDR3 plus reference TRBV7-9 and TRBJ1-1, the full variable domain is DTGVSQNPRHKITKRGQNVTFRCDPISEHNRLYWYRQTLGQGPEFLTYFQNEAQLEKSRLLSDRFSAERPKGSFSTLEIQRTEQGDSAMYLCASSIGAMNTEAFFGQGTRLTVV.

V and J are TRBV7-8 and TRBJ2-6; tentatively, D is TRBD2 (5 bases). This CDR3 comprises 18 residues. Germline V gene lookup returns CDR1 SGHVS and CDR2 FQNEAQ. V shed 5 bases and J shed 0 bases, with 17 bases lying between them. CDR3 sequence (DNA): TGTGCCAGCAGCCCCCAAGGTCCGGGGAGCTCTGGGGCCAACGTCCTGACTTTC. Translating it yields CASSPQGPGSSGANVLTF.

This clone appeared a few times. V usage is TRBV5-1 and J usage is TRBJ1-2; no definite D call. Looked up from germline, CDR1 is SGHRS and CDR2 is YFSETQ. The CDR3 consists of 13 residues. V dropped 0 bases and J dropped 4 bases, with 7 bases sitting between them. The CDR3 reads CASSLAAFYGYTF. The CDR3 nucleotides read TGCGCCAGCAGCTTGGCAGCCTTCTATGGCTACACCTTC.

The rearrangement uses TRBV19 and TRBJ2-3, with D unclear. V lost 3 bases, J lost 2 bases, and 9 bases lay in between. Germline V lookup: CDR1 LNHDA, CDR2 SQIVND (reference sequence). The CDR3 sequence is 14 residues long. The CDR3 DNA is TGTGCCAGTAGTATCCCGACTTACACAGATACGCAGTATTTT. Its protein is CASSIPTYTDTQYF.

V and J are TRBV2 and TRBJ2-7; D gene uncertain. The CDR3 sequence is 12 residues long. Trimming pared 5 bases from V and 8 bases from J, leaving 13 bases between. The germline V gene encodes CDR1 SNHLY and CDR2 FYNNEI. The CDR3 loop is CASSYTPTKQYF. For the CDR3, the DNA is TGTGCCAGCAGTTATACCCCTACTAAGCAGTACTTC.

The CDR3 loop reads CASSFSETFYEQYF. CDR3 sequence (DNA): TGCGCCAGCAGCTTTAGTGAGACTTTCTACGAGCAGTACTTC. This chain uses TRBV5-1 with TRBJ2-7; D gene ambiguous. The CDR3 runs 14 residues. CDR1 and CDR2 from the germline V gene are SGHRS and YFSETQ. V lost 2 bases, J lost 3 bases, and 12 bases lay in between.

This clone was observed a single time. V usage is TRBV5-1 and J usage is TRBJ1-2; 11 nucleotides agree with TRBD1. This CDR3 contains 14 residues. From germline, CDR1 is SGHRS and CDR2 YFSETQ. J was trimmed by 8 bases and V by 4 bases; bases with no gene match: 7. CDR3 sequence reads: CASSLGQGVRGYTF. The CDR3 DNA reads TGCGCCAGCAGCCTGGGACAGGGGGTGAGGGGCTACACCTTC.

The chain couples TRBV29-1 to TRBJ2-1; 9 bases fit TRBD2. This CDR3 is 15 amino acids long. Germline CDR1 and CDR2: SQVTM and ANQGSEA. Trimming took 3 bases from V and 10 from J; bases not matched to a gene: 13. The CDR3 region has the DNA TGCAGCGTTGATCCGGCTAGCGGGATAAATGGGGAGCAGTTCTTC. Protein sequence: CSVDPASGINGEQFF.

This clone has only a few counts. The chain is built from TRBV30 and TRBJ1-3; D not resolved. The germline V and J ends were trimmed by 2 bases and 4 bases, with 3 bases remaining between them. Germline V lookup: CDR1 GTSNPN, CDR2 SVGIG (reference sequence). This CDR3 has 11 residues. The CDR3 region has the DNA TGTGCCTGGAGTACCGGAAACACCATATATTTT. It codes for CAWSTGNTIYF.

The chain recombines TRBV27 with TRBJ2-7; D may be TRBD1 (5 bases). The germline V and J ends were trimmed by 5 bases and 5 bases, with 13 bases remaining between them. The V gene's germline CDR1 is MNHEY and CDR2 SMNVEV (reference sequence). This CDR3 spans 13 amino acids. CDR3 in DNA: TGTGCCAGCAGTCCTGGCGAGACAGACGAGCAGTACTTC. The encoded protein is CASSPGETDEQYF.

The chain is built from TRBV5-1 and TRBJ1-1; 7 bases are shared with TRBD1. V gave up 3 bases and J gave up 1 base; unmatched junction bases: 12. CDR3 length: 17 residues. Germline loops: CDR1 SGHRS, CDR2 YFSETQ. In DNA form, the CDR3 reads TGCGCCAGCAGCTCCGACAGTCAGGGGGGTTCGAACACTGAAGCTTTCTTT. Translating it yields CASSSDSQGGSNTEAFF. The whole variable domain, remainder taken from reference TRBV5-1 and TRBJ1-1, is KAGVTQTPRYLIKTRGQQVTLSCSPISGHRSVSWYQQTPGQGLQFLFEYFSETQRNKGNFPGRFSGRQFSNSRSEMNVSTLELGDSALYLCASSSDSQGGSNTEAFFGQGTRLTVV.

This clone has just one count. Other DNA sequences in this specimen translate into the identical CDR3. The CDR3 spells CASSVGSGANVLTF. DNA for the CDR3: TGTGCCAGCAGCGTGGGGTCTGGGGCCAACGTCCTGACTTTC. V usage is TRBV9 and J usage is TRBJ2-6; no firm D call. V was trimmed by 2 bases and J by 1 base, leaving 4 bases between them. The germline gives CDR1 SGDLS, CDR2 YYNGEE. This CDR3 contains 14 residues.

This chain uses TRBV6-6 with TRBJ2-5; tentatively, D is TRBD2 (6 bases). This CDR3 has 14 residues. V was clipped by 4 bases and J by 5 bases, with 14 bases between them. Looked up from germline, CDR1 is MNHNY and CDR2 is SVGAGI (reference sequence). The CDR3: CASSLPGGSETQYF. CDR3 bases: TGTGCCAGCAGTTTGCCCGGGGGATCGGAGACCCAGTACTTC.

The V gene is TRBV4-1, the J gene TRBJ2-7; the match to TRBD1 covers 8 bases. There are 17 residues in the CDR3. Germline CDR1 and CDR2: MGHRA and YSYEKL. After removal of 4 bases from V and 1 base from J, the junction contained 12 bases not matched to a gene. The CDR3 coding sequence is TGCGCCAGCAGCCCCCGATTCCAACAGGGGGGTTCCTACGAGCAGTACTTC. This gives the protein CASSPRFQQGGSYEQYF.

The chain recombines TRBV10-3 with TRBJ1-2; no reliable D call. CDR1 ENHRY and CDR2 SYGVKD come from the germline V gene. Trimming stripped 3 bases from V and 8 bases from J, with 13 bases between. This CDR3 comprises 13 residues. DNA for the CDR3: TGTGCCATCAGTGAAGGTGGGGAAGGAGGCTACACCTTC. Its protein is CAISEGGEGGYTF.

CDR3 residues: CATTQTGDEQYF. CDR3 nucleotides: TGTGCCACCACACAAACGGGGGACGAGCAGTACTTC. The genes are TRBV21-1 and TRBJ2-7; the DNA was not compared with TRBD2, the D call given in the table. TRBV21-1 is listed as a pseudogene. CDR3 length equals 12 residues.

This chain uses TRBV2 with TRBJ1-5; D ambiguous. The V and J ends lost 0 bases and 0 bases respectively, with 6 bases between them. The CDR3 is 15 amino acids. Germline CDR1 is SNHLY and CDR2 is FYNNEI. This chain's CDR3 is CASSEAPNSNQPQHF. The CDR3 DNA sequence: TGTGCCAGCAGTGAAGCTCCCAATAGCAATCAGCCCCAGCATTTT.

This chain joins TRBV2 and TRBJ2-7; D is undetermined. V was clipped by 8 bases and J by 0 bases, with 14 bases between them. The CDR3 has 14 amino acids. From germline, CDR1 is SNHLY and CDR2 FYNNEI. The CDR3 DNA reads TGTGCCAGCCTCAGGACGGAAAGCTCCTACGAGCAGTACTTC. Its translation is CASLRTESSYEQYF.

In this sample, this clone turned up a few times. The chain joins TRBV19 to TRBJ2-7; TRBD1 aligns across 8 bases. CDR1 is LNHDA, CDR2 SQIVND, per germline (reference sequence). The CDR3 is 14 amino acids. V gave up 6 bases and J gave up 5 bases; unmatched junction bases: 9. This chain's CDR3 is CASSQGAVVDEQYF. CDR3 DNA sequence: TGTGCCAGTAGCCAGGGGGCAGTAGTGGACGAGCAGTACTTC.

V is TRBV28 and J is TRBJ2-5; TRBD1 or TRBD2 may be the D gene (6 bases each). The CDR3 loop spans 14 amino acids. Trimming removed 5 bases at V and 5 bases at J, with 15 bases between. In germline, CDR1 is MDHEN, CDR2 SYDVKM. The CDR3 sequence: CASSPGGGRETQYF. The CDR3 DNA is TGTGCCAGCAGTCCAGGTGGGGGGCGGGAGACCCAGTACTTC. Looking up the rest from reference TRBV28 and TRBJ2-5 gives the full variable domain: DVKVTQSSRYLVKRTGEKVFLECVQDMDHENMFWYRQDPGLGLRLIYFSYDVKMKEKGDIPEGYSVSREKKERFSLILESASTNQTSMYLCASSPGGGRETQYFGPGTRLLVL.